This T cell receptor (beta chain) was found in a study of T cell changes during pregnancy in multiple sclerosis. V dropped 0 bases and J dropped 3; count of bases not matched to a gene: 6. Per the germline V gene, CDR1 is SGDLS and CDR2 is YYNGEE. This CDR3 has 15 residues. The method was immunoSEQ multiplex PCR; TCRdb's version includes in-frame clones alone and lacks a portion of them. The table has about 100,000 clones, just over 90% seen once. This chain uses TRBV9 with TRBJ2-7; TRBD1 matches 7 bases. The receptor's source is a female donor with multiple sclerosis, enrolled in a pregnancy study. The source material was peripheral blood, sampled in the second trimester of pregnancy. CDR3: CASSVGRGGFYEQYF. The CDR3 coding sequence is TGTGCCAGCAGCGTAGGGCGAGGGGGCTTCTACGAGCAGTACTTC.